A single sample gave rise to the 21 T cell receptor beta chains below, sequenced in a study of shared clonotypes between healthy human individuals. TCRdb's copy holds only in-frame clones and misses some; the assay was immunoSEQ multiplex PCR. The table lists about 2.3 million clones, 93% of them singletons. What was sequenced was naive CD4+ T cells from PBMCs. Subset of the sample: CD45RA+ positively selected. Receptors were obtained from a young man in good health. Some clones in this sample may be carry-over from other donors' samples.

The chain joins TRBV4-3 to TRBJ2-3, with D hard to call. Per germline, CDR1 LGHNA and CDR2 YSLEER. V was clipped by 0 bases and J by 2 bases, with 9 bases between them. There are 15 residues in the CDR3. The chain's CDR3 is CASSQEGSITDTQYF. CDR3 DNA: TGCGCCAGCAGCCAAGAGGGGTCGATCACAGATACGCAGTATTTT.

The V and J genes are TRBV6-6 and TRBJ1-5; D remains ambiguous. Per germline, CDR1 MNHNY and CDR2 SVGAGI (reference sequence). The CDR3 consists of 13 residues. The V end was cut by 1 base, the J end by 3 bases, with 4 bases between. CDR3 sequence: CASSYLDNQPQHF. CDR3 DNA sequence: TGTGCCAGCAGTTACTTGGACAATCAGCCCCAGCATTTT.

This clone appeared a few times. The sample carries other DNA sequences with the same CDR3. The V and J genes are TRBV28 and TRBJ1-1; D is undetermined. V was clipped by 2 bases and J by 2 bases, with 3 bases between them. The CDR3 has 12 residues. Germline CDR1 and CDR2: MDHEN and SYDVKM. CDR3 bases: TGTGCCAGCAGTTTAGTTAACACTGAAGCTTTCTTT. It specifies CASSLVNTEAFF.

This clone was counted a few times. The identical CDR3 is also encoded by other nucleotide sequences in the sample. The chain uses TRBV5-1 and TRBJ1-1; D is unresolved. Germline V gives CDR1 SGHRS, CDR2 YFSETQ. The CDR3 has 13 amino acids. Trimming pared 0 bases from V and 0 bases from J, leaving 3 bases between. The CDR3 sequence: CASSLVVNTEAFF. The CDR3 nucleotides read TGCGCCAGCAGCTTGGTAGTGAACACTGAAGCTTTCTTT.

This rearrangement joins TRBV7-3 to TRBJ2-5; possible D gene TRBD2, 5 bases. CDR1 and CDR2 (germline): SGHTA, FQGTGA. The CDR3 extends over 16 amino acids. The V and J ends lost 5 bases and 5 bases respectively, with 21 bases between them. The CDR3 loop reads CASSPKGREFYETQYF. DNA of the CDR3: TGTGCCAGCAGCCCGAAGGGTAGGGAGTTTTATGAGACCCAGTACTTC.

The V gene is TRBV7-9, the J gene TRBJ2-3; 7 nucleotides agree with TRBD2. V lost 5 bases and J lost 2; bases outside the gene matches: 19. The CDR3 length is 19 residues. Looked up from germline, CDR1 is SEHNR and CDR2 is FQNEAQ (reference sequence). CDR3 residues: CASSNSHLAAGRNTDTQYF. CDR3 in DNA: TGTGCCAGCAGCAACTCACATCTAGCGGCGGGGAGGAACACAGATACGCAGTATTTT.

J is TRBJ1-2 and V is TRBV6-5; 7 nucleotides agree with TRBD1. Losses at the gene ends were 5 bases for V and 4 bases for J; bases not matched to a gene: 7. Germline CDR1 MNHEY, CDR2 SVGAGI. The CDR3 runs 14 residues. The CDR3 reads CASSSPGTVYGYTF. The CDR3 coding sequence is TGTGCCAGCAGTAGCCCCGGGACAGTCTATGGCTACACCTTC.

The genes are TRBV12-5 and TRBJ2-3; possibly TRBD2 for D (7 bases). Germline V gene data show CDR1 as LGHNT and CDR2 as FRNRAP. The CDR3 spans 15 residues. V lost 8 bases and J lost 2, with 17 bases in between. Written as DNA, the CDR3 is TGTGCTAGTTCCCTCTGGGGGGGCGTCACAGATACGCAGTATTTT. Translation gives CASSLWGGVTDTQYF.

This sequence joins TRBV11-1 and TRBJ2-7; possible D gene TRBD2, 5 bases. This CDR3 spans 15 amino acids. The germline V gene encodes CDR1 SGHAT and CDR2 FQDESV (reference sequence). With 0 bases removed from V and 2 bases from J, the gap between germline ends came to 11 bases. CDR3: CASSLAWTQTYEQYF. The CDR3 coding sequence is TGTGCCAGCAGCTTAGCGTGGACTCAGACCTACGAGCAGTACTTC.

The chain links TRBV9 to TRBJ1-5; D uncertain. This CDR3 comprises 13 residues. Germline V gives CDR1 SGDLS, CDR2 YYNGEE. Between the trimmed V and J ends, which lost 0 bases and 4 bases, there was a span of 5 bases. CDR3 in DNA: TGTGCCAGCAGCGTAGAGTGGAATCAGCCCCAGCATTTT. It codes for CASSVEWNQPQHF.

The chain combines TRBV19 with TRBJ1-2; D call uncertain. V lost 2 bases and J lost 4, with 8 bases in between. The CDR3 has 13 amino acids. Germline loops: CDR1 LNHDA, CDR2 SQIVND (reference sequence). The CDR3 nucleotides are TGTGCCAGTAGTATACCGGGATTCTATGGCTACACCTTC. It encodes CASSIPGFYGYTF.

The chain carries TRBV5-1 and TRBJ2-5; 10 bases match TRBD2. Germline CDR1 SGHRS, CDR2 YFSETQ. The CDR3 sequence is 16 residues long. V gave up 0 bases and J gave up 5 bases; unmatched junction bases: 7. The CDR3 DNA sequence: TGCGCCAGCAGCTTGGGTACAGCGGGAGGGCTGGAGACCCAGTACTTC. Translating gives CASSLGTAGGLETQYF.

J is TRBJ1-2 and V is TRBV9; 8 bases line up with TRBD1. The CDR3 extends over 19 amino acids. V dropped 3 bases and J dropped 2; count of bases not matched to a gene: 18. Germline V lookup: CDR1 SGDLS, CDR2 YYNGEE. The CDR3 nucleotides read TGTGCCAGCAGCGAGGGCGCAGGGGGCATTGTGGGATACAACTATGGCTACACCTTC. Protein sequence: CASSEGAGGIVGYNYGYTF. The full variable domain, with the rest looked up from reference TRBV9 and TRBJ1-2, is DSGVTQTPKHLITATGQRVTLRCSPRSGDLSVYWYQQSLDQGLQFLIQYYNGEERAKGNILERFSAQQFPDLHSELNLSSLELGDSALYFCASSEGAGGIVGYNYGYTFGSGTRLTVV.

The chain recombines TRBV19 with TRBJ1-4; D call uncertain. This CDR3 spans 14 amino acids. Germline V gives CDR1 LNHDA, CDR2 SQIVND (reference sequence). With 4 bases removed from V and 8 bases from J, the gap between germline ends came to 14 bases. CDR3 protein: CASSTTENLEKLFF. Here the CDR3 DNA reads TGTGCCAGTAGTACGACGGAGAATTTAGAAAAACTGTTTTTT.

The chain is built from TRBV2 and TRBJ1-5; D is possibly TRBD1 (5 bases). V dropped 5 bases and J dropped 1 base, with 15 bases sitting between them. CDR3 size: 16 residues. Germline V gene sequence: CDR1 SNHLY, CDR2 FYNNEI. The CDR3: CASSSRGRQSNQPQHF. The CDR3 nucleotides are TGTGCCAGCAGTTCCCGGGGCAGGCAAAGCAATCAGCCCCAGCATTTT.

This chain links TRBV7-2 with TRBJ2-7; no definite D call. V dropped 2 bases and J dropped 0 bases, with 11 bases sitting between them. Germline V gene data show CDR1 as SGHTA and CDR2 as FQGNSA. This CDR3 spans 15 amino acids. As DNA, the CDR3 is TGTGCCAGCAGCTTACGATCCGAGAGCTCCTACGAGCAGTACTTC. This encodes CASSLRSESSYEQYF.

The gene calls are TRBV28 and TRBJ2-7; 7 bases are shared with TRBD2. The germline V gene encodes CDR1 MDHEN and CDR2 SYDVKM. The V segment lost 6 bases and the J segment 0 bases; nucleotides outside the gene matches: 5. The CDR3 contains 14 residues. The CDR3 nucleotides read TGTGCCAGCAGCATTAGCGGGTACTCCTACGAGCAGTACTTC. This sequence encodes CASSISGYSYEQYF.

This chain uses TRBV29-1 with TRBJ2-5; TRBD2 aligns across 10 bases. J was trimmed by 6 bases and V by 5 bases; bases with no gene match: 30. The CDR3 contains 21 residues. The germline CDR1 and CDR2 sequences are SQVTM and ANQGSEA. CDR3 sequence: CSVLMPAVYSYGTSVGKTQYF. DNA for the CDR3: TGCAGCGTTCTCATGCCCGCAGTTTATTCTTACGGGACTAGCGTAGGGAAGACCCAGTACTTC.

V gene TRBV4-2 combines with J gene TRBJ1-2, with 10 bases matching TRBD1. V gave up 5 bases and J gave up 7 bases; unmatched junction bases: 16. Germline loops: CDR1 LGHNA, CDR2 YNFKEQ. The CDR3 is 17 residues long. CDR3 nucleotides: TGTGCCAGCAGCGTTCCGGGACAGGGGTTTCTTTTGGGTGGCTACACCTTC. Protein sequence: CASSVPGQGFLLGGYTF.

The chain is built from TRBV19 and TRBJ2-3, with 7 bases that match TRBD2. The V and J ends lost 3 bases and 0 bases, in that order; junction bases with no gene match: 12. Germline CDR1 LNHDA, CDR2 SQIVND (reference sequence). The CDR3 sequence is 18 residues long. CDR3 coding DNA: TGTGCCAGTAGTATCGGCGTGAGTAGCGGGCCTAGCACAGATACGCAGTATTTT. This encodes CASSIGVSSGPSTDTQYF.

The V and J genes are TRBV2 and TRBJ2-3; D is undetermined. CDR3 length equals 13 residues. CDR1 is SNHLY, CDR2 FYNNEI, per germline. V shed 6 bases and J shed 2 bases, with 9 bases lying between them. The CDR3 sequence is CASRVGHTDTQYF. The CDR3 nucleotides read TGTGCCAGCAGGGTCGGGCACACAGATACGCAGTATTTT.